The present T cell receptor (beta chain) was sequenced within a study of immune aging and cytomegalovirus after organ transplant (dated by TCRdb to about 2021). With respect to the entire study: Every transplant recipient was given three-drug immunosuppression consisting of prednisone, tacrolimus, and mycophenolate.

The junction shows trimming of 5 bases on V and 5 bases on J, plus 13 bases between the germline ends. The CDR3 covers 13 residues, taking in both the cysteine and the phenylalanine. The kept DNA is CDR3 alone, 39 bases in frame from the first base. CDR1 and CDR2 are drawn from the germline V gene (reference sequence): DFQATT, SNEGSKA. General study outcomes and caveats: Aged-phenotype cells increased post-transplant regardless of clone size, earlier in large clones (days 200-264) than small clones, following viremia. Because CD57 was not measured in the sequencing data, a conservative gene-based aging definition was used instead. Large clones contained a bigger proportion of TEMRA cells, and over time the seven largest clones (over 1,900 cells) picked up aged and TEMRA cells and lost TCM cells.

The library was generated by single-cell sequencing. These reads were obtained on an Illumina NovaSeq 6000. The BD Rhapsody Targeted mRNA and AbSeq Reagent Kit was used in a microwell format for cell capture and library preparation. Libraries covered TCR, sample tags, AbSeq, and targeted mRNA from the Human T-Cell Expression Panel plus custom TOX and TOX2 primers. An Illumina NovaSeq was used to sequence the libraries. Per the authors' processing: The analysis covered 10468 cells in total, of which 7076 were CD8 T cells and some 4,000 were CD8 T cells with an identifiable TCR CDR3. Raw data were processed with the BD Rhapsody Targeted Analysis Pipeline with V(D)J processing on the Seven Bridges Genomics platform. Quality control, Sample Tag demultiplexing with Lex-BDSMK, clone identification with VDJ Explorer, and Seurat clustering were all done in SeqGeq 1.6.0. A clone was considered non-expanded if it made up <1% of CD8 T cells, and considered a clonal expansion if it made up >2.5% of the sample. The public reads were reanalyzed by TCRdb: fastp trimming at Q25, MiXCR alignment, in-frame beta chains only. Rows are unified per CDR3 protein, each entry keeping the most common DNA and genes. In this record, the V and J calls reflect TCRdb's handling and not the investigators' own analysis. The sample table shows 20,000 or so distinct CDR3 sequences, and 35% to 40% are seen once. The top ten constitute less than 30% of the sample.

Within its sample, this clonotype is medium-sized (0.01 to 0.1%). Its antigen target is currently unknown. The record has no base qualities; no much larger clone is one base away. Read against the paper, the sample's time point label means: five sample-tagged time points from pre-transplant (day -1) to day 368 post-transplant, pooled. Thawed PBMC were stimulated for around 11 hours with a CMV IE-1 overlapping peptide library without transport inhibitors. Thawed cells were rested overnight and then stimulated in R10 medium with CD28/CD49d costimulation. The IE-1 peptide library consisted of 15-amino-acid peptides overlapping by 11 amino acids. Each time point was barcoded with BD Single-Cell Multiplexing Kit Sample Tags, pooled, and stained with oligo-conjugated anti-CD45RA plus sorting antibodies. A BD FACSAria III was used to sort CMV-responsive CD8+CD137+ and CD4+CD154+ T cells at 4-way purity. EDTA vacutainers were used to collect blood, which was then processed with a Ficoll gradient within 1-24 hours.

The chain is made from TRBV20-1 and TRBJ2-1, with the D gene call left open. Specimen: CMV peptide-activated CD4+ and CD8+ T cells sorted from blood, collected at five time points, pooled. The cell subset or site label of this sample denotes: sorted CD8+CD137+ and CD4+CD154+ T cells after 11 to 13 h CMV IE-1 peptide stimulation. The receptor was derived from a female donor who had a heart transplant and CMV viremia. The CDR3 reads as follows: CSAFRTEHNEQFF. The DNA reads as follows: TGCAGTGCTTTTAGGACCGAGCACAATGAGCAGTTCTTC.